Described below is a single TCR beta chain sequence and its context. Alongside a J-beta primer mix, a sample-barcoded 5' primer served in a second PCR lasting about 7 to 12 cycles. The template-switch adaptor was a 5' adaptor with 12 random nucleotides. It tagged each cDNA molecule. TCRdb ran MiXCR on the 5' RACE reads and lists one entry per CDR3 protein. Of about 1.4 million distinct CDR3 sequences detected, 59% appear once; the ten largest clones hold approximately 7%. The sample belongs to a study of blood T cells in healthy people across ages. This CDR3 is built from 16 residues. Germline V gene sequence: CDR1 SGHRS, CDR2 YFSETQ.

This TCR came from a young man in good health. The sequencing sample was made of blood. This chain uses TRBV5-1 with TRBJ2-1; tentatively, D is TRBD2 (6 bases). With the DNA end fitting TRBJ2-7 better, the J assignment may be wrong. This chain's CDR3 is CASSLVSGASYNEQYF. CDR3 DNA sequence: TGCGCCAGCAGCTTGGTTTCGGGAGCATCCTACAATGAGCAGTACTTC.